The next 4 T cell receptor beta chains were all read from a single sample in a study of regulatory T cells in long-lasting Graves disease. Construction of TCR beta libraries relied on iRepertoire HTBI primers and on Arm-PCR targeting CDR3 regions. TCRdb re-called the multiplex PCR reads through MiXCR, storing one row per CDR3 protein. The sample yields 400,000 to 500,000 distinct CDR3 sequences, 14% seen once. The sample's time point: newly diagnosed GD, antithyroid drugs for less than 3 months. Researchers made the TCR library from RNA that was extracted from PBMCs. In addition, the sample was reused for a study of T cells in Graves' hyperthyroidism and ophthalmopathy.

The input for sequencing was peripheral blood mononuclear cells (PBMCs), taken at new diagnosis, from a patient treated with antithyroid drugs. All receptors derive from a woman in her fifties or sixties with Graves disease.

This clonotype was detected ten times or more. The chain links TRBV6-1 to TRBJ2-7; D is possibly TRBD1 (5 bases). The V end was cut by 6 bases, the J end by 2 bases, with 11 bases between. Germline V lookup: CDR1 MNHNS, CDR2 SASEGT. The CDR3 is 13 residues long. The CDR3 spells CASRLDKTYEQYF. The DNA for the CDR3 is TGTGCCAGCAGACTGGACAAGACCTACGAGCAGTACTTC.

The table lists this clonotype with many counts. This chain joins TRBV6-1 and TRBJ1-5, with 10 bases identical to TRBD1. CDR1 MNHNS and CDR2 SASEGT come from the germline V gene. This CDR3 is 16 amino acids long. Trimming cost V 3 bases and J 3 bases; bases outside gene matches: 5. The CDR3 sequence is CASSDGQGVFNQPQHF. CDR3 sequence (DNA): TGTGCCAGCAGTGACGGACAGGGGGTGTTCAATCAGCCCCAGCATTTT.

This clonotype was counted many times. The CDR3 DNA is TGCGCCAGCAGCCAGGGACAGGGGGCTGGCGAGCAGTACTTC. It specifies CASSQGQGAGEQYF. The chain employs TRBV5-1 and TRBJ2-7, with 12 bases fitting TRBD1. The CDR3 runs to 14 residues. V dropped 4 bases and J dropped 6; count of bases not matched to a gene: 5. In germline, CDR1 is SGHRS, CDR2 YFSETQ.

A few counts support this clonotype. This chain links TRBV7-2 with TRBJ2-3; 11 nucleotides agree with TRBD2. The ends lost 3 bases at V and 3 bases at J; junction bases unmatched: 5. Germline-derived CDR1 and CDR2 are SGHTA and FQGNSA. This CDR3 region has 16 residues. For the CDR3, the DNA is TGTGCCAGCAGCTTTGTAGCGGGAGGGTCGACAGATACGCAGTATTTT. It yields the protein CASSFVAGGSTDTQYF.